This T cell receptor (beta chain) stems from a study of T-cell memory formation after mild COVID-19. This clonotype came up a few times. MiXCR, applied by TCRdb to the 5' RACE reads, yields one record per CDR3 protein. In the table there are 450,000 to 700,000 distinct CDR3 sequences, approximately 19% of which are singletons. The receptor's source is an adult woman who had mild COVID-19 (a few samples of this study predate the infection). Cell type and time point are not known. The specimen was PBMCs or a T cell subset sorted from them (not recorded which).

In DNA, the CDR3 is TGTGCCAGCAGCCGACAGAATCCGGGCGCCTACGAGCAGTACTTC. It encodes CASSRQNPGAYEQYF. The chain joins TRBV12-3 or TRBV12-4 to TRBJ2-7; D possibly corresponds to TRBD1 (5 bases). The ends were cut back, 6 bases at V and 2 bases at J, with 17 bases in the middle. The length of the CDR3 is 15 residues.